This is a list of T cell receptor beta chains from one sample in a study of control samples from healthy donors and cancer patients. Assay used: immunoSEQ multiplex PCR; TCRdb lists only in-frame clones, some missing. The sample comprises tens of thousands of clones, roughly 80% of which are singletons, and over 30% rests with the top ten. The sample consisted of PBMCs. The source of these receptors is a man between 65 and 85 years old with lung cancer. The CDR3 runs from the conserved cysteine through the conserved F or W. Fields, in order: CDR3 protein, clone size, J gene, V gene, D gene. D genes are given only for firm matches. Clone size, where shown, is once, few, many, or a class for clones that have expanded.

CASSVRGGTQDTQYF | once | TRBJ2-3 | TRBV25-1 | .
CASSYNRPPNTGELFF | . | TRBJ2-2 | TRBV3-1/TRBV3-2 | .
CASSARRRGGPDTQYF | . | TRBJ2-3 | TRBV19 | TRBD2
CASSMGGHSNTDTQYF | . | TRBJ2-3 | TRBV19 | .
CANRGQGAHGYTF | once | TRBJ1-2 | TRBV6-4 | TRBD1
CASSLSRDYQETQYF | once | TRBJ2-5 | TRBV5-1 | .
CASSIRAQGAFF | . | TRBJ1-1 | TRBV7-2 | .
CASVRGTATLSGANVLTF | many | TRBJ2-6 | TRBV5-1 | .
CASSLPLDSQVGYTF | few | TRBJ1-2 | TRBV28 | .
CASSDSGGLGDEQFF | . | TRBJ2-1 | TRBV18 | TRBD2
CASSITPDSRRYF | . | TRBJ2-3 | TRBV19 | .
CASKRAGSNQPQHF | . | TRBJ1-5 | TRBV27 | .
CASSQGPDGNEQFF | once | TRBJ2-1 | TRBV3-1/TRBV3-2 | .
CASHDGGGQYTGELFF | . | TRBJ2-2 | TRBV5-1 | .
CASSLNRSGFF | once | TRBJ1-1 | TRBV28 | .
CSSSGEWGTDTQYF | . | TRBJ2-3 | TRBV29-1 | .
CASSFSGWTEAFF | . | TRBJ1-1 | TRBV12-3/TRBV12-4 | .
CASSEARDKKNTEAFF | . | TRBJ1-1 | TRBV10-1 | .
CASSQIQTGQARGEQYF | few | TRBJ2-7 | TRBV14 | TRBD1
CASSYSGAPYQPQHF | . | TRBJ1-5 | TRBV6-2/TRBV6-3 | .
CASSPQVGQYNEQFF | . | TRBJ2-1 | TRBV18 | .
CASSAGTSGVRAKNIQYF | . | TRBJ2-4 | TRBV13 | TRBD2
CASSSPSGQGANQPQHF | . | TRBJ1-5 | TRBV7-9 | TRBD1
CASSIDHRPGQPQHF | . | TRBJ1-5 | TRBV19 | .
CASSFSVLAALNEQFF | . | TRBJ2-1 | TRBV11-2 | .